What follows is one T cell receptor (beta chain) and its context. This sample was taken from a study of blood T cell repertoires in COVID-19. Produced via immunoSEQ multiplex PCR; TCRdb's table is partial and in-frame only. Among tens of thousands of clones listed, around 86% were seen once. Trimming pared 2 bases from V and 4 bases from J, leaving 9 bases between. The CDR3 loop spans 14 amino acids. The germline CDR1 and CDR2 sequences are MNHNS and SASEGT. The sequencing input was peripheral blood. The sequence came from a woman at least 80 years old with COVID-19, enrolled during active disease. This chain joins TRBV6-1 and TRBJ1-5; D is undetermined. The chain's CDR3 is CASSEHSSNQPQHF. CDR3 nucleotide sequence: TGTGCCAGCAGTGAACACAGCTCTAATCAGCCCCAGCATTTT.